This T cell receptor beta chain appears in the sequencing data of a study of T cells in Graves' hyperthyroidism and ophthalmopathy. TCR beta CDR3 sequences were amplified from RNA transcripts. The TCR CDR3 first-round RT-PCR relied on the HTBI primer set. TCRdb passed the multiplex PCR reads through MiXCR, listing each CDR3 protein once. The sample has about 600,000 distinct CDR3 sequences; 13% to 15% are singletons. This clonotype was counted between two and nine times. Trimming at V came to 3 bases and at J to 4 bases, leaving 10 bases not matched to a gene. Germline CDR1 and CDR2: LGHNA and YNFKEQ. The CDR3 has 16 amino acids.

The V gene is TRBV4-2, the J gene TRBJ2-5, with TRBD1 matching 8 bases. The sample consisted of blood. The clonotype originates from a woman aged 18-29 years with Graves' ophthalmopathy. The CDR3 here is CASSHSGQDRIETQYF. Written as DNA, the CDR3 is TGTGCCAGCAGCCATTCGGGACAGGATCGGATAGAGACCCAGTACTTC.